The rows below give T cell receptor beta chains drawn from one sample of a study of T cells after yellow fever vaccination. One entry per CDR3 protein results from TCRdb running MiXCR on the 5' RACE reads. The table includes under 250,000 distinct CDR3 sequences, 3% to 3.5% detected once. This specimen consisted of CD4+ T cells sorted from PBMCs, obtained 10 days after the yellow fever booster vaccination. The receptors were sampled from a man younger than 35 who received the YFV17D yellow fever vaccine. Both conserved end residues are part of each CDR3. The order of the fields is J gene, V gene, clone size, D gene, CDR3 protein, CDR3 DNA. D genes are given only for firm matches. Rows may omit the clone size; those that give it use once, few, many or a size class.

j_call: TRBJ2-3; v_call: TRBV6-6; clone_size: many; d_call: NA; cdr3_aa: CASSYSWLDTQYF; cdr3_nt: TGTGCCAGCAGTTACTCGTGGCTAGATACGCAGTATTTT
j_call: TRBJ2-5; v_call: TRBV5-6; clone_size: many; d_call: NA; cdr3_aa: CASSSTYTETQYF; cdr3_nt: TGTGCCAGCAGCTCCACATATACGGAGACCCAGTACTTC
j_call: TRBJ1-5; v_call: TRBV7-2; clone_size: many; d_call: TRBD1; cdr3_aa: CASRQGVNQPQHF; cdr3_nt: TGTGCCAGCAGGCAGGGGGTGAATCAGCCCCAGCATTTT
j_call: TRBJ1-6; v_call: TRBV12-3/TRBV12-4; clone_size: many; d_call: NA; cdr3_aa: CASSRTVNSPLHF; cdr3_nt: TGTGCCAGCAGTCGGACAGTTAATTCACCCCTCCACTTT
j_call: TRBJ1-5; v_call: TRBV18; clone_size: NA; d_call: NA; cdr3_aa: CASSPVNAQPQHF; cdr3_nt: TGTGCCAGCTCACCGGTCAACGCCCAGCCCCAGCATTTT
j_call: TRBJ1-5; v_call: TRBV7-8; clone_size: many; d_call: NA; cdr3_aa: CASSLAGIFNQPQHF; cdr3_nt: TGTGCCAGCAGCTTAGCGGGGATTTTTAATCAGCCCCAGCATTTT
j_call: TRBJ2-3; v_call: TRBV4-2; clone_size: many; d_call: TRBD2; cdr3_aa: CASASAGGRTDTQYF; cdr3_nt: TGTGCCAGCGCCTCCGCGGGGGGGCGGACAGATACGCAGTATTTT
j_call: TRBJ2-7; v_call: TRBV7-2; clone_size: NA; d_call: NA; cdr3_aa: CASSYRASLSYEQYF; cdr3_nt: TGTGCCAGCAGTTACCGGGCCTCTCTCTCCTACGAGCAGTACTTC
j_call: TRBJ2-5; v_call: TRBV4-2; clone_size: many; d_call: NA; cdr3_aa: CASSQARGAGETQYF; cdr3_nt: TGTGCCAGCAGCCAAGCCCGGGGGGCGGGAGAGACCCAGTACTTC
j_call: TRBJ1-1; v_call: TRBV10-3; clone_size: few; d_call: TRBD1; cdr3_aa: CAIRGQVLMNTEAFF; cdr3_nt: TGTGCCATCAGGGGACAGGTGCTCATGAACACTGAAGCTTTCTTT
j_call: TRBJ1-1; v_call: TRBV7-9; clone_size: many; d_call: NA; cdr3_aa: CASSGQKNTEAFF; cdr3_nt: TGTGCCAGCAGCGGACAGAAGAACACTGAAGCTTTCTTT
j_call: TRBJ1-1; v_call: TRBV5-1; clone_size: NA; d_call: NA; cdr3_aa: CASSPGPTNTEAFF; cdr3_nt: TGCGCCAGCAGCCCCGGCCCTACGAACACTGAAGCTTTCTTT
j_call: TRBJ2-6; v_call: TRBV11-2; clone_size: once; d_call: NA; cdr3_aa: CASSLTGYGSGANVLTF; cdr3_nt: TGTGCCAGCAGCCTGACAGGTTACGGCTCTGGGGCCAACGTCCTGACTTTC
j_call: TRBJ2-5; v_call: TRBV7-2; clone_size: few; d_call: NA; cdr3_aa: CASSFARRAETQYF; cdr3_nt: TGTGCCAGCAGCTTCGCTAGAAGGGCCGAGACCCAGTACTTC
j_call: TRBJ2-1; v_call: TRBV7-6; clone_size: many; d_call: NA; cdr3_aa: CASSLEIGNEQFF; cdr3_nt: TGTGCCAGCAGCTTAGAAATTGGGAATGAGCAGTTCTTC
j_call: TRBJ1-2; v_call: TRBV20-1; clone_size: NA; d_call: NA; cdr3_aa: CSVAGAADVMGYGYTF; cdr3_nt: TGCAGTGTTGCAGGGGCAGCGGACGTTATGGGTTATGGCTACACCTTC
j_call: TRBJ2-3; v_call: TRBV4-2; clone_size: many; d_call: TRBD2; cdr3_aa: CASSQDPLAGGADTQYF; cdr3_nt: TGTGCCAGCAGCCAAGACCCGTTGGCGGGGGGAGCAGATACGCAGTATTTT
j_call: TRBJ2-4; v_call: TRBV21-1; clone_size: NA; d_call: NA; cdr3_aa: CASSKLRRQVGGGLAKNIQYF; cdr3_nt: TGTGCCAGCAGCAAACTCAGAAGACAGGTCGGCGGGGGACTAGCCAAAAACATTCAGTACTTC
j_call: TRBJ2-1; v_call: TRBV7-2; clone_size: NA; d_call: TRBD2; cdr3_aa: CASSLVTGGANEQFF; cdr3_nt: TGTGCCAGCAGCTTAGTAACCGGGGGGGCGAATGAGCAGTTCTTC
j_call: TRBJ2-5; v_call: TRBV25-1; clone_size: few; d_call: NA; cdr3_aa: CASREGVSRVGETQYF; cdr3_nt: TGTGCCAGCAGGGAAGGAGTCTCGAGGGTAGGGGAGACCCAGTACTTC
j_call: TRBJ1-6; v_call: TRBV12-3/TRBV12-4; clone_size: few; d_call: NA; cdr3_aa: CASSHGLTGFDINSPLHF; cdr3_nt: TGTGCCAGCAGCCACGGCCTTACAGGATTCGACATTAATTCACCCCTCCACTTT
j_call: TRBJ1-4; v_call: TRBV7-2; clone_size: NA; d_call: NA; cdr3_aa: CASSSQGQEKLFF; cdr3_nt: TGTGCCAGCAGCTCCCAGGGGCAAGAAAAACTGTTTTTT
j_call: TRBJ2-5; v_call: TRBV6-2/TRBV6-3; clone_size: few; d_call: NA; cdr3_aa: CASSYSSAGQETQYF; cdr3_nt: TGTGCCAGCAGTTACTCGAGTGCGGGACAAGAGACCCAGTACTTC
j_call: TRBJ1-2; v_call: TRBV4-2; clone_size: few; d_call: NA; cdr3_aa: CASSQQPGHRKIYGYTF; cdr3_nt: TGTGCCAGCAGCCAACAGCCGGGACACCGGAAGATATATGGCTACACCTTC
j_call: TRBJ2-4; v_call: TRBV29-1; clone_size: many; d_call: TRBD1; cdr3_aa: CSVERDRGDIQYF; cdr3_nt: TGCAGCGTTGAAAGGGACAGGGGAGACATTCAGTACTTC
j_call: TRBJ2-1; v_call: TRBV4-1; clone_size: many; d_call: TRBD2; cdr3_aa: CASSQEELAGYNEQFF; cdr3_nt: TGCGCCAGCAGCCAAGAGGAACTAGCGGGGTACAATGAGCAGTTCTTC
j_call: TRBJ2-3; v_call: TRBV29-1; clone_size: few; d_call: NA; cdr3_aa: CSVGRAAPSTDTQYF; cdr3_nt: TGCAGCGTTGGACGGGCAGCCCCTAGCACAGATACGCAGTATTTT